Shown below are 4 T cell receptor delta chains from a single sample sequenced in a study of Vδ1+ human thymocytes. Whole-study results and caveats: Thymic TRG and TRD repertoires appeared highly polyclonal, with Gaussian CDR3 length distributions.

What these receptors recognize is not known. Sequences come from RNA converted to cDNA by reverse transcription. Multiplex PCR used pooled V-gene forward primers and a constant-region reverse primer to amplify CDR3s. TCRdb reran clone calling via CATT on the multiplex PCR reads. The sample consists of about 73,000 delta-chain clones, around 35% of them appearing once. Sample: Vdelta1+ gamma-delta thymocytes from the thymus. Subset here: FACS-sorted CD3+ TCRalphabeta- TCRVdelta1+ TCRVdelta2- thymocytes. Receptors were obtained from a boy in the first two years of life who had congenital heart surgery.

This clone appeared many times. J is TRDJ1 and V is TRDV2; D ambiguous. Trimming removed 3 bases at V and 4 bases at J, with 23 bases between. The germline V gene has CDR1 GEAIGNYY and CDR2 EKD. The CDR3 is 17 residues long. CDR3 loop: CACDWVAVCTESDKLIF. The CDR3 nucleotides read TGTGCCTGTGACTGGGTAGCTGTTTGTACGGAAAGCGATAAACTCATCTTT.

There are a few counts of this clone. The chain employs TRDV3 and TRDJ1; TRDD3 aligns across 13 bases. The J segment lost 4 bases and the V segment lost 3 bases, leaving 20 bases of the junction unmatched. Germline V CDR1 and CDR2: TVYSNPD, GDNSRS (reference sequence). The CDR3 extends over 19 amino acids. CDR3 sequence reads: CAFEGDFQLGDTVFDKLIF. The DNA of the CDR3 is TGTGCCTTCGAGGGAGACTTCCAACTGGGGGATACGGTGTTCGATAAACTCATCTTT.

This clone occurred a few times. The chain employs TRDV1 and TRDJ1; D is ambiguous. V shed 2 bases and J shed 0 bases, with 13 bases lying between them. This CDR3 contains 16 residues. Germline-derived CDR1 and CDR2 are TSWWSYY and QGS. The CDR3 reads CALGELYPPNTDKLIF. DNA for the CDR3: TGTGCTCTTGGGGAATTATATCCCCCCAACACCGATAAACTCATCTTT.

In the case of this clone: Germline is not matched at one junction end, which may reflect a read error. Other DNA sequences in this specimen translate into the identical CDR3. V usage is TRDV1 and J usage is TRDJ1; TRDD3 aligns across 12 bases. The CDR3 extends over 21 amino acids. Germline V gene lookup returns CDR1 TSWWSYY and CDR2 QGS. CDR3: CALGELPTLRWGIRPTDKLIF. DNA for the CDR3: TGCGCTCTTGGGGAACTTCCTACCCTTCGCTGGGGGATACGACCCACCGATAAACTCATCTTT.